This TCR beta chain is drawn from a study of response to subunit inactivated influenza vaccine. Study-wide results and caveats: Few new T cells, the authors suggested, are recruited by each seasonal influenza vaccination.

The CDR3 has 13 amino acids. Germline V gene lookup returns CDR1 SGDLS and CDR2 YYNGEE. V was pared by 0 bases and J by 5 bases, with 5 bases between. From the RT-PCR reads, TCRdb called clonotypes with MiXCR, one entry per CDR3 protein. The data hold about 780,000 distinct CDR3 sequences, with around 20% observed a single time. This clonotype was observed many times. Antigen unknown. This clonotype originated in a man aged 50-60 years who received an inactivated influenza vaccine. J is TRBJ2-2 and V is TRBV9, with unresolved D. The sequences come from PBMCs from blood, collected 4 to 6 days after vaccination. Written as DNA, the CDR3 is TGTGCCAGCAGCGTAGGAGTGACCGGGGAGCTGTTTTTT. Translation gives CASSVGVTGELFF.